These 2 T cell receptor beta chains share one sample of origin, sequenced in a study of T-cell memory formation after mild COVID-19. TCRdb redid the calling of the 5' RACE reads with MiXCR, one entry per CDR3 protein. The repertoire includes about 190,000 distinct CDR3 sequences, 8% to 11% of them detected once, and less than 4% sits in the top ten. Sequenced: PBMCs or a T cell subset sorted from them (not recorded which). These receptors were taken from a man aged 18-30 years who had mild COVID-19 (a few samples of this study predate the infection). Cell type and time point are not known.

CDR3 DNA sequence: TGTGCCAGCAGCTTCCCTGTGGGAGGGGCCCATGGCTACACCTTC. Encoded protein: CASSFPVGGAHGYTF. The chain joins TRBV7-2 to TRBJ1-2; D may be TRBD1 (5 bases). Trimming shortened V by 3 bases and J by 6 bases, and 17 bases separated the two germline ends. This CDR3 has 15 amino acids. Germline CDR1 reads SGHTA; CDR2 reads FQGNSA.

This rearrangement joins TRBV7-2 to TRBJ1-2, with D possibly being TRBD1 (5 bases). V lost 5 bases and J lost 7, with 14 bases in between. This CDR3 region has 13 residues. The V gene's germline CDR1 is SGHTA and CDR2 FQGNSA. The CDR3 DNA sequence: TGTGCCAGCAGCCCCCCGGCAGGGCTTGGCTACACCTTC. Residues: CASSPPAGLGYTF.